Listed here are 32 T cell receptor beta chains from one sample, sequenced in a study of early stage breast cancer tumors. Sequencing used immunoSEQ multiplex PCR; TCRdb keeps in-frame clones, though not all of them. Of tens of thousands of clones listed, about 74% are singletons. Material: blood. These TCRs come from a person aged 30 to 40 with breast cancer.

J is TRBJ2-1 and V is TRBV5-5; 8 bases map to TRBD2. This CDR3 comprises 14 residues. CDR1 SGHKS and CDR2 YYEKEE come from the germline V gene (reference sequence). V shed 2 bases, J shed 10 bases, and the junction held 8 bases outside the gene matches. CDR3 in amino acids: CASSLGPASGEQFF. The CDR3 DNA sequence: TGTGCCAGCAGCTTAGGCCCGGCTAGCGGGGAGCAGTTCTTC.

V gene TRBV14 combines with J gene TRBJ2-7; 7 bases are a match to TRBD2. This CDR3 contains 14 residues. The germline CDR1 and CDR2 sequences are SGHDN and FVKESK. With V trimmed by 2 bases and J by 5 bases, 6 bases remained unmatched. Here the CDR3 reads CASSQQAGLNEQYF. In DNA form, the CDR3 reads TGTGCCAGCAGCCAACAAGCGGGACTGAACGAGCAGTACTTC.

The gene calls are TRBV19 and TRBJ2-7; D uncertain. Germline V CDR1 and CDR2: LNHDA, SQIVND (reference sequence). The V and J ends lost 5 bases and 3 bases respectively, with 17 bases between them. CDR3 length equals 15 residues. In nucleotides, the CDR3 is TGTGCCAGTAGTGTTTCGATGACCTTGATCTACGAGCAGTACTTC. It yields the protein CASSVSMTLIYEQYF.

This chain links TRBV6-1 with TRBJ2-1, with 10 positions matching TRBD2. Germline CDR1 MNHNS, CDR2 SASEGT. The ends lost 7 bases at V and 8 bases at J; junction bases unmatched: 8. The CDR3 has 14 residues. In nucleotides, the CDR3 is TGTGCCAGCAACCCCCCTAGCGGGAGCGATGAGCAGTTCTTC. Its translation: CASNPPSGSDEQFF.

The J gene is TRBJ2-1, the V gene TRBV30, with unresolved D. The V end lost 5 bases, the J end lost 5 bases, and 7 bases lay between the germline ends. CDR1 is GTSNPN and CDR2 is SVGIG in the germline V gene (reference sequence). This CDR3 is built from 11 residues. The CDR3 sequence is CAWGHNNEQFF. The CDR3 DNA sequence: TGTGCCTGGGGCCATAACAATGAGCAGTTCTTC.

J is TRBJ1-1 and V is TRBV28; D not certain. The CDR3 totals 12 residues. From germline, CDR1 is MDHEN and CDR2 SYDVKM. Between the trimmed V and J ends, which lost 5 bases and 1 base, there was a span of 5 bases. The CDR3 sequence: CASSPTNTEAFF. DNA of the CDR3: TGTGCCAGCAGTCCTACGAACACTGAAGCTTTCTTT. Variable domain in full (rest from reference TRBV28 and TRBJ1-1): DVKVTQSSRYLVKRTGEKVFLECVQDMDHENMFWYRQDPGLGLRLIYFSYDVKMKEKGDIPEGYSVSREKKERFSLILESASTNQTSMYLCASSPTNTEAFFGQGTRLTVV.

The V gene is TRBV18, the J gene TRBJ2-3, with TRBD2 identical over 13 bases. The CDR3 consists of 16 residues. Germline V gene lookup returns CDR1 KGHSH and CDR2 LQKENI. Trimming at V came to 1 base and at J to 6 bases, leaving 4 bases not matched to a gene. CDR3 sequence reads: CASSPRTSGGRDTQYF. In nucleotides, the CDR3 is TGTGCCAGCTCACCACGGACTAGCGGGGGAAGGGATACGCAGTATTTT.

V and J are TRBV5-1 and TRBJ2-7, with a possible D match to TRBD2 (6 bases). With 0 bases removed from V and 0 bases from J, the gap between germline ends came to 7 bases. Germline V gene sequence: CDR1 SGHRS, CDR2 YFSETQ. The CDR3 contains 14 residues. CDR3: CASSLGTTSYEQYF. The CDR3 DNA reads TGCGCCAGCAGCTTGGGGACTACCTCCTACGAGCAGTACTTC. Full variable domain (missing parts from reference TRBV5-1 and TRBJ2-7): KAGVTQTPRYLIKTRGQQVTLSCSPISGHRSVSWYQQTPGQGLQFLFEYFSETQRNKGNFPGRFSGRQFSNSRSEMNVSTLELGDSALYLCASSLGTTSYEQYFGPGTRLTVT.

With respect to this clone: No conserved phenylalanine or tryptophan is present at the end of the CDR3, so a read error is the likely explanation. The DNA is omitted, as the CDR3 cannot be located on it reliably, and the CDR3 follows TCRdb's listing. The J gene is TRBJ1-2, the V gene TRBV19; the table's D call, TRBD1, was not checked against the DNA. The CDR3 is 14 amino acids in total, end residues counted. The germline gives CDR1 LNHDA, CDR2 SQIVND (reference sequence). This CDR3 reads CASSIDPIVGQFSL.

V and J are TRBV4-3 and TRBJ2-1; TRBD2 agrees at 8 bases. V shed 2 bases and J 8 bases; nucleotides not matched to a gene: 8. Germline V gene sequence: CDR1 LGHNA, CDR2 YSLEER. This CDR3 has 15 amino acids. This CDR3 reads CASSQLAGLSHEQFF. As DNA, the CDR3 is TGCGCCAGCAGCCAACTAGCGGGCCTATCTCATGAGCAGTTCTTC.

The chain couples TRBV4-3 to TRBJ2-7, with D perhaps being TRBD1 or TRBD2 (5 bases each). The CDR3 has 16 amino acids. V was shortened by 0 bases and J by 2 bases, with 14 bases between the two germline ends. Germline V gene data show CDR1 as LGHNA and CDR2 as YSLEER. This chain's CDR3 is CASSQEGDKATYEQYF. The CDR3 region has the DNA TGCGCCAGCAGCCAAGAGGGGGATAAAGCCACCTACGAGCAGTACTTC.

The gene calls are TRBV5-1 and TRBJ2-1, with D perhaps given as TRBD1 or TRBD2 (5 bases each). Germline assignment: CDR1 SGHRS and CDR2 YFSETQ. The V gene lost 4 bases and the J gene lost 6 bases, with 20 bases spanning the gap. This CDR3 has 16 amino acids. The CDR3 region has the DNA TGCGCCAGCAGCCAAACGGGGACCTACCCTACCAATGAGCAGTTCTTC. Translating it yields CASSQTGTYPTNEQFF. Using reference TRBV5-1 and TRBJ2-1 for the parts outside the CDR3, the full variable domain is KAGVTQTPRYLIKTRGQQVTLSCSPISGHRSVSWYQQTPGQGLQFLFEYFSETQRNKGNFPGRFSGRQFSNSRSEMNVSTLELGDSALYLCASSQTGTYPTNEQFFGPGTRLTVL.

The chain recombines TRBV27 with TRBJ1-1, with D maybe TRBD1 (5 bases). The V end lost 0 bases, the J end lost 4 bases, and 12 bases lay between the germline ends. Germline CDR1 MNHEY, CDR2 SMNVEV (reference sequence). The CDR3 length is 15 residues. The CDR3 loop is CASSLSWSGTTEAFF. The CDR3 region has the DNA TGTGCCAGCAGTTTATCGTGGTCAGGGACCACTGAAGCTTTCTTT.

This chain links TRBV25-1 with TRBJ1-1; no firm D call. In germline, CDR1 is MGHDK, CDR2 SYGVNS. CDR3 size: 16 residues. V was cut by 3 bases and J by 2 bases, with 16 bases left in between. CDR3 DNA: TGTGCCAGCAGTGATAAACACGTAACAGACAACACTGAAGCTTTCTTT. Amino acid sequence: CASSDKHVTDNTEAFF.

The V and J genes are TRBV19 and TRBJ1-1, with a weak D call TRBD1 (6 bases). V was clipped by 5 bases and J by 0 bases, with 10 bases between them. The CDR3 consists of 14 residues. In germline, CDR1 is LNHDA, CDR2 SQIVND (reference sequence). The CDR3 DNA sequence: TGTGCCAGTAGTTTGCAGGGGCTGAACACTGAAGCTTTCTTT. Its protein product is CASSLQGLNTEAFF.

Only one count was recorded for this clone. The CDR3: CASSSTGWEQYF. The CDR3 nucleotides read TGTGCCAGCAGCTCAACGGGGTGGGAGCAGTACTTC. This chain joins TRBV7-8 and TRBJ2-7; the D gene is possibly TRBD2 (5 bases). CDR1 is SGHVS and CDR2 is FQNEAQ in the germline V gene. The V end was cut by 4 bases, the J end by 7 bases, with 11 bases between. The length of the CDR3 is 12 residues.

The genes are TRBV18 and TRBJ2-3; the D call may be TRBD1 or TRBD2 (6 bases each). The CDR3 runs to 14 residues. The germline V gene has CDR1 KGHSH and CDR2 LQKENI. Trimming took off 2 bases at V and 6 bases at J, with 12 bases between the two ends. CDR3 DNA sequence: TGTGCCAGCTCACCAGGCACAGGGAGGGATACGCAGTATTTT. It codes for CASSPGTGRDTQYF.

The V gene is TRBV7-7, the J gene TRBJ2-7, with 7 bases identical to TRBD2. This CDR3 is 14 amino acids long. The germline V gene has CDR1 SSHAT and CDR2 FNYEAQ (reference sequence). The V and J ends lost 5 bases and 5 bases, in that order; junction bases with no gene match: 9. The CDR3 reads CASSPSGGWDEQYF. DNA for the CDR3: TGTGCCAGCAGCCCCTCCGGGGGGTGGGACGAGCAGTACTTC.

The chain joins TRBV7-8 to TRBJ1-5; a possible D gene is TRBD1 (6 bases). Germline values: CDR1 SGHVS, CDR2 FQNEAQ. V dropped 3 bases and J dropped 7 bases, with 13 bases sitting between them. This CDR3 has 14 amino acids. CDR3 loop: CASSFGGAGQPQHF. CDR3 DNA: TGTGCCAGCAGCTTTGGGGGGGCGGGGCAGCCCCAGCATTTT. The full variable domain, with the rest looked up from reference TRBV7-8 and TRBJ1-5, is GAGVSQSPRYKVAKRGQDVALRCDPISGHVSLFWYQQALGQGPEFLTYFQNEAQLDKSGLPSDRFFAERPEGSVSTLKIQRTQQEDSAVYLCASSFGGAGQPQHFGDGTRLSIL.

The gene calls are TRBV19 and TRBJ2-7; weak D call: TRBD1 (6 bases). With 4 bases removed from V and 0 bases from J, the gap between germline ends came to 10 bases. The length of the CDR3 is 14 residues. Germline CDR1 is LNHDA and CDR2 is SQIVND (reference sequence). The DNA of the CDR3 is TGTGCCAGTAGTAACAGGGTTAGCTCCTACGAGCAGTACTTC. Its protein is CASSNRVSSYEQYF.

This clone was recorded only once. The rearrangement links TRBV2 to TRBJ2-1; maybe TRBD2 (5 bases). Germline V lookup: CDR1 SNHLY, CDR2 FYNNEI. CDR3 size: 16 residues. Trimming shortened V by 5 bases and J by 0 bases, and 14 bases separated the two germline ends. The chain's CDR3 is CASSLQRISSYNEQFF. The CDR3 coding sequence is TGTGCCAGCAGTCTTCAGCGGATAAGCTCCTACAATGAGCAGTTCTTC.

The J gene is TRBJ2-7, the V gene TRBV5-1; 8 bases fit TRBD1. V dropped 4 bases and J dropped 0; count of bases not matched to a gene: 3. CDR3 length: 14 residues. The germline V gene has CDR1 SGHRS and CDR2 YFSETQ. This CDR3 is CASSRTGSSYEQYF. The CDR3 coding sequence is TGCGCCAGCAGCCGGACAGGGAGCTCCTACGAGCAGTACTTC.

This chain connects TRBV25-1 to TRBJ2-1; 13 bases are shared with TRBD2. The CDR3 has 15 amino acids. In germline, CDR1 is MGHDK, CDR2 SYGVNS. The V segment lost 6 bases and the J segment 8 bases; nucleotides outside the gene matches: 7. CDR3: CASRLAGGPVDEQFF. CDR3 nucleotide sequence: TGTGCCAGCAGACTAGCGGGAGGGCCCGTGGATGAGCAGTTCTTC.

V usage is TRBV27 and J usage is TRBJ2-1, with D possibly called TRBD1 or TRBD2 (6 bases each). The germline gives CDR1 MNHEY, CDR2 SMNVEV (reference sequence). The CDR3 runs to 14 residues. V lost 6 bases and J lost 6, with 15 bases in between. CDR3 sequence: CASRGAGSGNEQFF. The CDR3 region has the DNA TGTGCCAGCAGGGGGGCGGGATCCGGCAATGAGCAGTTCTTC.

V and J are TRBV20-1 and TRBJ2-1; D tentatively reads TRBD1 or TRBD2 (5 bases each). The CDR3 sequence is 11 residues long. Germline-derived CDR1 and CDR2 are DFQATT and SNEGSKA (reference sequence). V lost 3 bases to trimming and J lost 5 bases, with 5 bases between them. This CDR3 reads CSARGDNEQFF. DNA of the CDR3: TGCAGTGCTAGGGGGGACAATGAGCAGTTCTTC.

The gene calls are TRBV11-3 and TRBJ2-7; 7 nucleotides match TRBD2. CDR1 SGHNT and CDR2 YENEEA come from the germline V gene. This CDR3 spans 15 amino acids. V lost 1 base, J lost 4 bases, and 7 bases stayed unmatched. CDR3 bases: TGTGCCAGCAGCTTAGGGGGCGGGAGTGGTTACGAGCAGTACTTC. Its protein is CASSLGGGSGYEQYF. The whole variable domain, filled in from reference TRBV11-3 and TRBJ2-7, reads EAGVVQSPRYKIIEKKQPVAFWCNPISGHNTLYWYLQNLGQGPELLIRYENEEAVDDSQLPKDRFSAERLKGVDSTLKIQPAELGDSAVYLCASSLGGGSGYEQYFGPGTRLTVT.

The V call is TRBV15, the J call TRBJ1-2, with no clear D. Between the trimmed V and J ends, which lost 9 bases and 4 bases, there was a span of 18 bases. Germline V gene sequence: CDR1 LNHNV, CDR2 YYDKDF (reference sequence). CDR3 length equals 14 residues. This CDR3 is CATKTADGPYGYTF. Here the CDR3 DNA reads TGTGCCACAAAAACAGCAGACGGACCCTATGGCTACACCTTC.

This chain joins TRBV7-9 and TRBJ2-1; either TRBD1 or TRBD2 may supply D (5 bases each). Germline V gene data show CDR1 as SEHNR and CDR2 as FQNEAQ (reference sequence). Trimming stripped 6 bases from V and 4 bases from J, with 10 bases between. The CDR3 contains 13 residues. CDR3 region: CASSPGPYNEQFF. The CDR3 bases are TGTGCCAGCAGTCCGGGACCATACAATGAGCAGTTCTTC.

The rearrangement uses TRBV21-1 and TRBJ2-7; the D segment call TRBD2 is taken from the table without a DNA check. TRBV21-1 is a listed pseudogene. The CDR3 runs 14 residues. The DNA for the CDR3 is TGTGCCAGCAGCAACCCCACCTACTACTACGAGCAGTACTTC. It yields the protein CASSNPTYYYEQYF.

This chain connects TRBV19 to TRBJ2-7; no firm D call. Trimming pared 6 bases from V and 1 base from J, leaving 13 bases between. This CDR3 is 14 amino acids long. Germline V gene sequence: CDR1 LNHDA, CDR2 SQIVND (reference sequence). This CDR3 reads CASRSTVGSYEQYF. DNA for the CDR3: TGTGCCAGTAGGAGCACTGTAGGATCCTACGAGCAGTACTTC.

The chain couples TRBV7-2 to TRBJ2-1; D might be TRBD2 (6 bases). Germline CDR1 and CDR2: SGHTA and FQGNSA. The CDR3 is 15 residues long. The V gene lost 5 bases and the J gene lost 12 bases, with 23 bases spanning the gap. The CDR3 DNA sequence: TGTGCCAGCAGCAAGAGGGCCGTAGCGGACCGTGGGCAGTTCTTC. Its translation is CASSKRAVADRGQFF.

The gene calls are TRBV29-1 and TRBJ2-1, with 8 bases identical to TRBD2. With V trimmed by 4 bases and J by 15 bases, 8 bases remained unmatched. Germline CDR1 and CDR2: SQVTM and ANQGSEA. This CDR3 region has 11 residues. The CDR3 here is CSVAGLEKGFF. CDR3 sequence (DNA): TGCAGCGTTGCGGGACTAGAGAAAGGGTTCTTC.